Following are 5 T cell receptor beta chains from one sample sequenced in a study of T cell changes during pregnancy in multiple sclerosis. The protocol was immunoSEQ multiplex PCR, while the TCRdb copy is restricted to in-frame clones and leaves out a portion. The sample lists some 60,000 clones; about 94% were seen once. The sequenced sample was peripheral blood, obtained in the third trimester of pregnancy. The source of these receptors is a female donor in good health, enrolled as a control in a pregnancy study.

The chain couples TRBV2 to TRBJ2-2; TRBD2 is a possible D gene (6 bases). CDR3 size: 15 residues. CDR1 and CDR2 from the germline V gene are SNHLY and FYNNEI. The ends were cut back, 7 bases at V and 0 bases at J, with 12 bases in the middle. The CDR3 coding sequence is TGTGCCAGCAAACGACTAGTTGCGAACACCGGGGAGCTGTTTTTT. Its translation: CASKRLVANTGELFF.

V usage is TRBV27 and J usage is TRBJ2-7; 9 bases agree with TRBD1. The CDR3 runs 18 residues. Per the germline V gene, CDR1 is MNHEY and CDR2 is SMNVEV (reference sequence). J was trimmed by 7 bases and V by 4 bases; bases with no gene match: 20. The CDR3 region is CASSWTMQPGQGGREQYF. The CDR3 bases are TGTGCCAGCAGTTGGACTATGCAACCGGGACAGGGTGGGAGAGAGCAGTACTTC.

The chain combines TRBV2 with TRBJ2-7; D gene ambiguous. The CDR3 loop spans 11 amino acids. V shed 2 bases and J shed 7 bases, with 6 bases lying between them. CDR1 is SNHLY and CDR2 is FYNNEI in the germline V gene. The DNA of the CDR3 is TGTGCCAGCAGTGAACGGTTGGAGCAGTACTTC. It yields the protein CASSERLEQYF.

The rearrangement uses TRBV5-1 and TRBJ1-2; D is undetermined. CDR1 and CDR2 (germline): SGHRS, YFSETQ. There are 13 residues in the CDR3. Trimming took off 0 bases at V and 7 bases at J, with 10 bases between the two ends. For the CDR3, the DNA is TGCGCCAGCAGCTTGGTAGACTTATCTGGCTACACCTTC. It codes for CASSLVDLSGYTF.

The chain carries TRBV5-6 and TRBJ1-4; tentative D call: TRBD1 (6 bases). Trimming left V 0 bases short and J 0 bases short, with 12 bases between. CDR3 size: 17 residues. Germline CDR1 reads SGHDT; CDR2 reads YYEEEE. CDR3 region: CASSLVQGLATNEKLFF. Here the CDR3 DNA reads TGTGCCAGCAGCTTGGTCCAGGGGTTGGCAACTAATGAAAAACTGTTTTTT. Based on the CDR3 plus reference TRBV5-6 and TRBJ1-4, the full variable domain is DAGVTQSPTHLIKTRGQQVTLRCSPKSGHDTVSWYQQALGQGPQFIFQYYEEEERQRGNFPDRFSGHQFPNYSSELNVNALLLGDSALYLCASSLVQGLATNEKLFFGSGTQLSVL.